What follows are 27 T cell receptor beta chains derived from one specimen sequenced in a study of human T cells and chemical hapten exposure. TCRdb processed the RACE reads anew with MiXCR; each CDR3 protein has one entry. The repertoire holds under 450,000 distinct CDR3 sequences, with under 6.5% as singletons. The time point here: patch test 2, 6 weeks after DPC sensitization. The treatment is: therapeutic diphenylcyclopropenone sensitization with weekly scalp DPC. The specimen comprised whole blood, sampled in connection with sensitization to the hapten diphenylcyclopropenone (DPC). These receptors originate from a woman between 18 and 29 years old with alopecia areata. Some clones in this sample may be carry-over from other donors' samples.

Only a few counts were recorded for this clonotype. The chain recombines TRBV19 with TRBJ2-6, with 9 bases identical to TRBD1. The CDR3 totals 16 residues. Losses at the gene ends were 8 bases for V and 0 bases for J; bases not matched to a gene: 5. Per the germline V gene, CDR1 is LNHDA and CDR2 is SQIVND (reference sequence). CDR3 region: CASDRGKGSGANVLTF. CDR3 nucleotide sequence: TGTGCCAGTGACAGGGGGAAGGGCTCTGGGGCCAACGTCCTGACTTTC.

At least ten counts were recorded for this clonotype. The CDR3 sequence is CASSQQDRVTEAFF. In DNA, the CDR3 is TGTGCCAGCAGCCAACAAGATCGTGTCACTGAAGCTTTCTTT. The genes are TRBV14 and TRBJ1-1; no firm D call. V was clipped by 2 bases and J by 4 bases, with 11 bases between them. The germline CDR1 and CDR2 sequences are SGHDN and FVKESK. The CDR3 runs to 14 residues.

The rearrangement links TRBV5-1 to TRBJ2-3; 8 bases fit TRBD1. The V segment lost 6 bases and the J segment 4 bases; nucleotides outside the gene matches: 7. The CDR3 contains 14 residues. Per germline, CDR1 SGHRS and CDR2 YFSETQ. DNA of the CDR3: TGCGCCAGCACCCGGACAGGGCCACCAGATACGCAGTATTTT. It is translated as CASTRTGPPDTQYF.

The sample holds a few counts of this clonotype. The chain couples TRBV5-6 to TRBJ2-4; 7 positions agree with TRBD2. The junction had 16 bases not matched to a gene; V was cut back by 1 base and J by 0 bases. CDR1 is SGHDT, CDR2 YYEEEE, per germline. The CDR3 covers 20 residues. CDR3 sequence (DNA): TGTGCCAGCAGCTTGCAGGCTAGCGGATTATTCCCTTTAGCCAAAAACATTCAGTACTTC. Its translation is CASSLQASGLFPLAKNIQYF. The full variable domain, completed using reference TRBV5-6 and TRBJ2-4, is DAGVTQSPTHLIKTRGQQVTLRCSPKSGHDTVSWYQQALGQGPQFIFQYYEEEERQRGNFPDRFSGHQFPNYSSELNVNALLLGDSALYLCASSLQASGLFPLAKNIQYFGAGTRLSVL.

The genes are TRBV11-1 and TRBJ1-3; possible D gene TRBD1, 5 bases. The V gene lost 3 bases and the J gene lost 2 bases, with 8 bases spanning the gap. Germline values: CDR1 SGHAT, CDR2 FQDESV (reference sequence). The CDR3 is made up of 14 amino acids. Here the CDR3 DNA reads TGTGCCAGCAGCTTTGCGGGACCTGGAAACACCATATATTTT. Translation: CASSFAGPGNTIYF.

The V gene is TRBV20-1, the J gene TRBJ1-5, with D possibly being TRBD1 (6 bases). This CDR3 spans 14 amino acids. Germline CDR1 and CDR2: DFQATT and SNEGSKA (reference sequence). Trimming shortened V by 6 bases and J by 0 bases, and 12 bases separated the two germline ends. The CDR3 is CSAIGTPSNQPQHF. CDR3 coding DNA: TGCAGTGCCATCGGGACACCTAGCAATCAGCCCCAGCATTTT.

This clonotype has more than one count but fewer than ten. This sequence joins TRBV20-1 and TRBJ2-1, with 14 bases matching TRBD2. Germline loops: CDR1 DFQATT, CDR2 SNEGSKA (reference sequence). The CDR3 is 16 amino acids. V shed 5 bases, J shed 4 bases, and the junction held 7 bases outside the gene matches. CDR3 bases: TGCAGTGCTCTTACCGGGACTAGCGGGGGATACAATGAGCAGTTCTTC. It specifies CSALTGTSGGYNEQFF.

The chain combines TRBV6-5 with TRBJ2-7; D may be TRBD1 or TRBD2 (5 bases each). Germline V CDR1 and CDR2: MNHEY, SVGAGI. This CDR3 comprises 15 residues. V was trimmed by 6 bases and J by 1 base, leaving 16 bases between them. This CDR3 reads CASRLYGDGSYEQYF. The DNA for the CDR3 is TGTGCCAGCAGGCTCTACGGGGACGGATCCTACGAGCAGTACTTC.

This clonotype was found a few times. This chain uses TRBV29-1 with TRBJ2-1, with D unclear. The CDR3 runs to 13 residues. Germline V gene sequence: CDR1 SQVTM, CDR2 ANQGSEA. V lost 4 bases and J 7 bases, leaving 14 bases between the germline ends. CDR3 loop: CSVGKVADNEQFF. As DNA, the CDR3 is TGCAGCGTTGGGAAGGTGGCAGATAATGAGCAGTTCTTC.

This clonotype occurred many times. The CDR3 reads CASSLRGGLLNTEAFF. The CDR3 bases are TGTGCCAGCAGCTTAAGGGGGGGACTCTTGAACACTGAAGCTTTCTTT. The rearrangement links TRBV7-3 to TRBJ1-1; possibly TRBD1 for D (5 bases). There are 16 residues in the CDR3. Germline-derived CDR1 and CDR2 are SGHTA and FQGTGA. V lost 1 base, J lost 0 bases, and 12 bases lay in between.

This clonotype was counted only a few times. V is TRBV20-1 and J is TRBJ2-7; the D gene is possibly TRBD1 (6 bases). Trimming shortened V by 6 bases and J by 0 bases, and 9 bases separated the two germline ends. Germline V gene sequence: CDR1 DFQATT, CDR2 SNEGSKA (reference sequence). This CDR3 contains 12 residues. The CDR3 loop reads CSAPDSSYEQYF. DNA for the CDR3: TGCAGTGCCCCGGACAGCTCCTACGAGCAGTACTTC.

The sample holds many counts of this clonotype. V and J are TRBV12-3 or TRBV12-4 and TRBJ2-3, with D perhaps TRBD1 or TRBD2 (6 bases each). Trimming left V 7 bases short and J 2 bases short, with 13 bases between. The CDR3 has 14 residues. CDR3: CASTLGGSTDTQYF. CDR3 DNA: TGTGCCAGCACCCTAGGGGGGTCCACAGATACGCAGTATTTT.

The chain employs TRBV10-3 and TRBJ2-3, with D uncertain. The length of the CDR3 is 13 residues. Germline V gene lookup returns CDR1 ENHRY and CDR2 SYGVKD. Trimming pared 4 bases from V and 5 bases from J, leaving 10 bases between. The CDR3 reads CAISVGIGDTQYF. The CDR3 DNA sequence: TGTGCCATCAGTGTGGGTATCGGAGATACGCAGTATTTT.

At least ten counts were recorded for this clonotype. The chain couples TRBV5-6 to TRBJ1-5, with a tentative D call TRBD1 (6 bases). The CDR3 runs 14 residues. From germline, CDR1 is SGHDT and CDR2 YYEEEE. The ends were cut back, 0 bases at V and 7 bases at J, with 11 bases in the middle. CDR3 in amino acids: CASSLEGGDQPQHF. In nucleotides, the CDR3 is TGTGCCAGCAGCTTGGAAGGGGGGGACCAGCCCCAGCATTTT.

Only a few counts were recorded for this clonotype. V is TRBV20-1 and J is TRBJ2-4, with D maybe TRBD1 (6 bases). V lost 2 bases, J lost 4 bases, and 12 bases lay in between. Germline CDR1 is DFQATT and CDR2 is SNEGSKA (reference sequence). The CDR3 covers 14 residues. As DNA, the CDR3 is TGCAGTGCTAGACTGCAGGGGATGAAAAACATTCAGTACTTC. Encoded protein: CSARLQGMKNIQYF.

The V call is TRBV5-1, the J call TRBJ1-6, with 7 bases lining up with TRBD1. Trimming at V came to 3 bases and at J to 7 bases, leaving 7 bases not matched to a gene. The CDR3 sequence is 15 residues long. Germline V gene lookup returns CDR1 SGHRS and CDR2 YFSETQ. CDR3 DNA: TGCGCCAGCAGCTCGACGACAGGGAGCAATTCACCCCTCCACTTT. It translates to CASSSTTGSNSPLHF.

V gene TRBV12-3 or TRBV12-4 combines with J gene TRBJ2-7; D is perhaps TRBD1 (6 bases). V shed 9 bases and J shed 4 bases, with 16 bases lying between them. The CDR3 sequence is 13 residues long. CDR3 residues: CASLDRGGYEQYF. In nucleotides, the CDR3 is TGTGCCAGTTTGGACAGAGGGGGATACGAGCAGTACTTC.

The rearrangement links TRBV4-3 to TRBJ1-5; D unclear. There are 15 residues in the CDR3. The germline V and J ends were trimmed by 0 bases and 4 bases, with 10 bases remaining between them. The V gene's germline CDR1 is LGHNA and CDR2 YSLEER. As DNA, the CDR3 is TGCGCCAGCAGCCAAGATTTATATGAGAATCAGCCCCAGCATTTT. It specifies CASSQDLYENQPQHF.

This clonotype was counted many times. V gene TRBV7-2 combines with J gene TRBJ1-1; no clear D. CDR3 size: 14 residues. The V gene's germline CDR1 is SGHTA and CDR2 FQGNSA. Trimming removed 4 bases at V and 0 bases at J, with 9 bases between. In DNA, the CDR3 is TGTGCCAGCAGCTCTCTTACAATGAACACTGAAGCTTTCTTT. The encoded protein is CASSSLTMNTEAFF.

CDR3: CASSLGGQNSYEQYF. DNA for the CDR3: TGTGCCAGCAGCTTGGGGGGACAGAACTCCTACGAGCAGTACTTC. The V and J genes are TRBV5-4 and TRBJ2-7; TRBD1 matches at 7 bases. The CDR3 contains 15 residues. The V and J ends lost 0 bases and 0 bases, in that order; junction bases with no gene match: 3. Germline CDR1 and CDR2: SGHNT and YYREEE (reference sequence).

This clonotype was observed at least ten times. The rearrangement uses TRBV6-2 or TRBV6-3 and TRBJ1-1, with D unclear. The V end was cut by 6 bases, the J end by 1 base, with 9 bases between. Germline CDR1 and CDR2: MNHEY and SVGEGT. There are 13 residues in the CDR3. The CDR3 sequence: CASSDYWNTEAFF. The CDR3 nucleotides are TGTGCCAGCAGCGATTATTGGAACACTGAAGCTTTCTTT.

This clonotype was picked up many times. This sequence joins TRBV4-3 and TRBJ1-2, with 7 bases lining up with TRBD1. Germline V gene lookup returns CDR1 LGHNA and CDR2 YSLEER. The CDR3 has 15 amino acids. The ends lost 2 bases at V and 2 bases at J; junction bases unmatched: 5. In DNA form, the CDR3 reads TGCGCCAGCAGCCAATATAAGGGGGCCAACTATGGCTACACCTTC. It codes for CASSQYKGANYGYTF.

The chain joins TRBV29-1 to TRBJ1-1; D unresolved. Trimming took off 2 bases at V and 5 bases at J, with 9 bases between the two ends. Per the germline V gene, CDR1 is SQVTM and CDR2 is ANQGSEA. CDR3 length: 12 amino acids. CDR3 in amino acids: CSVEQCGTEAFF. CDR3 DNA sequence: TGCAGCGTTGAACAGTGTGGAACTGAAGCTTTCTTT.

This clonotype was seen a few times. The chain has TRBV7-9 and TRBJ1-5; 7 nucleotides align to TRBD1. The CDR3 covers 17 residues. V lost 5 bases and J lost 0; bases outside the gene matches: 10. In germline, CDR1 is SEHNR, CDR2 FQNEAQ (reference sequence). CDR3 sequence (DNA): TGTGCCAGCAGCGAGGGGGGACAGAGGTTTAGCAATCAGCCCCAGCATTTT. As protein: CASSEGGQRFSNQPQHF.

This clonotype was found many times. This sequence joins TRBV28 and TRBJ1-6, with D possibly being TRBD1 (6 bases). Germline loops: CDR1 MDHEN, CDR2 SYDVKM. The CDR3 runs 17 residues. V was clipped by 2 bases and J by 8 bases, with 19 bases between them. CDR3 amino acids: CASSLPLTGGEDSPLHF. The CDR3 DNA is TGTGCCAGCAGTTTACCTTTGACAGGCGGGGAGGATTCACCCCTCCACTTT. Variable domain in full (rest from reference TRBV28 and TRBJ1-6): DVKVTQSSRYLVKRTGEKVFLECVQDMDHENMFWYRQDPGLGLRLIYFSYDVKMKEKGDIPEGYSVSREKKERFSLILESASTNQTSMYLCASSLPLTGGEDSPLHFGNGTRLTVT.

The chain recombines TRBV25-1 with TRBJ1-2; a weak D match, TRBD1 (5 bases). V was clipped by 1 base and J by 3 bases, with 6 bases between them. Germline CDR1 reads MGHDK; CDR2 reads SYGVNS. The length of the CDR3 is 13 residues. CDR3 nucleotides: TGTGCCAGCAGTGAATCAGGGTACTATGGCTACACCTTC. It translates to CASSESGYYGYTF.

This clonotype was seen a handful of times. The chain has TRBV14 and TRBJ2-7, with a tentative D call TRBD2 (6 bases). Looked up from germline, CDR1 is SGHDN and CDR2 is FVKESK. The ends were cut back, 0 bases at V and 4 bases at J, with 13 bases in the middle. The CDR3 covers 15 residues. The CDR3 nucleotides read TGTGCCAGCAGCCAAGAAGGAGGGACGAGGTACGAGCAGTACTTC. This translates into CASSQEGGTRYEQYF.